Sequencing of this TCR beta chain was carried out in a study of CD8+ T cells in alopecia areata. Study at large: Patients in the study were on tofacitinib for 6 to 18 months, then off it for 6 months. Patients given treatment had severity scored by the percentage of scalp area affected. Study results and limitations: Elevated clonality characterized lesional scalp relative to normal scalp, particularly in alopecia totalis/universalis. Scalp clonality, along with expanded CD8+ clones among the top 100, was significantly decreased by tofacitinib.

This clone was recorded only once. The antigen is unknown. Sequencing used cDNA as its template, made by extracting RNA and reverse transcribing it. The protocol was immunoSEQ multiplex PCR, while the TCRdb copy is restricted to in-frame clones and leaves out a portion. The repertoire holds 200,000 or so clones, with over 45% as singletons. Described treatment: oral pan-JAK inhibitor, 5-10 mg twice daily. Trimming pared 0 bases from V and 4 bases from J, leaving 10 bases between. Germline CDR1 is MNHNY and CDR2 is SVGAGI (reference sequence). The CDR3 consists of 15 residues. Material: CD4+ T cells sorted from blood, obtained at week 24, from a patient treated with tofacitinib. J is TRBJ1-5 and V is TRBV6-6; a possible D gene is TRBD1 (6 bases). The source of this sequence is a human donor with alopecia areata. The CDR3 DNA reads as TGTGCCAGCAGTTACTCGAGGGGGAGGAATCAGCCCCAGCATTTT. Translating it yields CASSYSRGRNQPQHF.